The 19 T cell receptor beta chains presented below share a single source sample, sequenced in a study of shared T cell receptors in the human thymus. The repertoire was sequenced with immunoSEQ multiplex PCR; TCRdb's copy has only in-frame clones and lacks some. The table lists hundreds of thousands of clones, 88% of them singletons. The sample was also reused in another study, on human thymus T cells.

What was sequenced was thymocytes. Receptors were obtained from a boy less than two years old with a congenital heart defect.

This rearrangement joins TRBV6-4 to TRBJ1-1, with 8 bases identical to TRBD1. J was trimmed by 1 base and V by 6 bases; bases with no gene match: 7. Germline V gene sequence: CDR1 MRHNA, CDR2 SNTAGT. The CDR3 runs to 15 residues. CDR3 nucleotides: TGTGCCAGCAGAGCCTCCGGGACAGGGAACACTGAAGCTTTCTTT. Protein: CASRASGTGNTEAFF.

This clone appeared once. The chain combines TRBV30 with TRBJ2-7; a possible D gene is TRBD1 (5 bases). The V gene's germline CDR1 is GTSNPN and CDR2 SVGIG (reference sequence). The ends were cut back, 0 bases at V and 6 bases at J, with 21 bases in the middle. There are 16 residues in the CDR3. CDR3 protein: CAWSVPGIVEPLEQYF. Here the CDR3 DNA reads TGTGCCTGGAGTGTACCAGGGATAGTTGAACCACTCGAGCAGTACTTC. Together with reference TRBV30 and TRBJ2-7, the CDR3 gives the full variable domain: SQTIHQWPATLVQPVGSPLSLECTVEGTSNPNLYWYRQAAGRGLQLLFYSVGIGQISSEVPQNLSASRPQDRQFILSSKKLLLSDSGFYLCAWSVPGIVEPLEQYFGPGTRLTVT.

This clone was counted only a few times. The gene calls are TRBV30 and TRBJ2-2, with 9 nucleotides matching TRBD1. The trim removed 3 bases at V and 5 bases at J, leaving 7 bases unmatched. CDR3 length equals 15 residues. Germline V CDR1 and CDR2: GTSNPN, SVGIG (reference sequence). CDR3 sequence: CAWRGDRGLTGELFF. The CDR3 DNA is TGTGCCTGGAGAGGAGACAGGGGGTTAACCGGGGAGCTGTTTTTT. Looking up the rest from reference TRBV30 and TRBJ2-2 gives the full variable domain: SQTIHQWPATLVQPVGSPLSLECTVEGTSNPNLYWYRQAAGRGLQLLFYSVGIGQISSEVPQNLSASRPQDRQFILSSKKLLLSDSGFYLCAWRGDRGLTGELFFGEGSRLTVL.

V is TRBV28 and J is TRBJ2-7; TRBD2 agrees at 8 bases. The CDR3 totals 16 residues. The germline V gene has CDR1 MDHEN and CDR2 SYDVKM. J gave up 5 bases and V 6 bases, and 15 bases lay outside the gene matches. In DNA form, the CDR3 reads TGTGCCAGCAGGCCCTATTATGACGGGAGGGTGGACGAGCAGTACTTC. Its protein product is CASRPYYDGRVDEQYF.

This chain joins TRBV6-5 and TRBJ2-3, with D maybe TRBD2 (7 bases). V was clipped by 0 bases and J by 3 bases, with 13 bases between them. The CDR3 is made up of 16 amino acids. In germline, CDR1 is MNHEY, CDR2 SVGAGI. In DNA, the CDR3 is TGTGCCAGCAGTTACTCGGGGGGGAGGGGGACAGATACGCAGTATTTT. As protein: CASSYSGGRGTDTQYF.

This chain uses TRBV14 with TRBJ2-1; tentative D call: TRBD2 (5 bases). The CDR3 has 19 residues. The V end was cut by 3 bases, the J end by 6 bases, with 27 bases between. Germline V CDR1 and CDR2: SGHDN, FVKESK. The CDR3 DNA reads TGTGCCAGCAGCCAGTCGCTCAGGAGCGGTAACGATGAGAGCAATGAGCAGTTCTTC. It specifies CASSQSLRSGNDESNEQFF.

This clone was found a few times. V gene TRBV29-1 combines with J gene TRBJ1-1; 9 bases fit TRBD1. J lost 1 base, V lost 6 bases, and 3 bases had no gene match. CDR1 is SQVTM and CDR2 is ANQGSEA in the germline V gene. The CDR3 extends over 13 amino acids. In DNA form, the CDR3 reads TGCAGCGTCCCGGGACAGGGGAACACTGAAGCTTTCTTT. This sequence encodes CSVPGQGNTEAFF.

The rearrangement joins TRBV9 to TRBJ2-2; 8 bases match TRBD2. V shed 0 bases and J 4 bases; nucleotides not matched to a gene: 5. Germline values: CDR1 SGDLS, CDR2 YYNGEE. The CDR3 is 16 amino acids. The CDR3 loop reads CASSVGLAGSTGELFF. DNA for the CDR3: TGTGCCAGCAGCGTAGGGCTAGCGGGTTCCACCGGGGAGCTGTTTTTT.

The chain uses TRBV25-1 and TRBJ2-1; D gene unclear. The CDR3 has 13 residues. Per the germline V gene, CDR1 is MGHDK and CDR2 is SYGVNS. V lost 2 bases and J 5 bases, leaving 7 bases between the germline ends. In DNA form, the CDR3 reads TGTGCCAGCAGTGAAGCTGACAACAATGAGCAGTTCTTC. It codes for CASSEADNNEQFF.

The gene calls are TRBV6-5 and TRBJ1-2; D perhaps matches TRBD1 (5 bases). The CDR3 totals 15 residues. The V and J ends lost 8 bases and 14 bases respectively, with 30 bases between them. Germline loops: CDR1 MNHEY, CDR2 SVGAGI. CDR3 in amino acids: CASGPPWGRGEVITF. The CDR3 region has the DNA TGTGCCAGCGGTCCGCCTTGGGGGAGAGGGGAGGTAATAACCTTC.

This chain links TRBV6-5 with TRBJ2-7; 11 nucleotides line up with TRBD1. CDR3 length equals 15 residues. V dropped 2 bases and J dropped 2; count of bases not matched to a gene: 2. Germline CDR1 MNHEY, CDR2 SVGAGI. CDR3 in amino acids: CASSYGGQGAYEQYF. The CDR3, as DNA: TGTGCCAGCAGTTACGGGGGACAGGGGGCCTACGAGCAGTACTTC.

The chain is built from TRBV6-1 and TRBJ2-5, with D unclear. The CDR3 is 13 residues long. V was trimmed by 5 bases and J by 5 bases, leaving 12 bases between them. The V gene's germline CDR1 is MNHNS and CDR2 SASEGT. DNA for the CDR3: TGTGCCAGCAGTATGAGGTGGCGGGAGACCCAGTACTTC. Its translation is CASSMRWRETQYF.

A word on this clone: The sample holds other DNA sequences that translate to the same CDR3. The rearrangement uses TRBV9 and TRBJ2-1, with 10 bases identical to TRBD2. Germline lookup yields CDR1 SGDLS and CDR2 YYNGEE. The CDR3 length is 15 residues. V dropped 0 bases and J dropped 3; count of bases not matched to a gene: 0. As DNA, the CDR3 is TGTGCCAGCAGCGTAGGGACTAGCGGCTACAATGAGCAGTTCTTC. This codes for CASSVGTSGYNEQFF.

The V call is TRBV5-6, the J call TRBJ2-3; D perhaps matches TRBD2 (5 bases). Looked up from germline, CDR1 is SGHDT and CDR2 is YYEEEE. V was pared by 2 bases and J by 0 bases, with 7 bases between. The CDR3 is 14 amino acids. The CDR3 protein is CASSLAVSTDTQYF. The CDR3 DNA sequence: TGTGCCAGCAGCTTAGCGGTTAGCACAGATACGCAGTATTTT.

The chain carries TRBV4-3 and TRBJ2-7; 12 nucleotides line up with TRBD2. Trimming took 0 bases from V and 7 from J; bases not matched to a gene: 7. This CDR3 is 16 amino acids long. CDR1 is LGHNA, CDR2 YSLEER, per germline. Here the CDR3 DNA reads TGCGCCAGCAGCCAAGATGCTAGCGGGAGGGATGGGGAGCAGTACTTC. It specifies CASSQDASGRDGEQYF.

The chain joins TRBV11-2 to TRBJ2-3; 10 nucleotides align to TRBD2. V trimming: 1 base; J trimming: 6 bases; junction bases outside the gene matches: 13. This CDR3 comprises 18 residues. Germline V lookup: CDR1 SGHAT, CDR2 FQNNGV. The DNA for the CDR3 is TGTGCCAGCAGCTTAGTGGGAAGGATAGCGGGAGGCGTGGATACGCAGTATTTT. It encodes CASSLVGRIAGGVDTQYF.

The rearrangement uses TRBV30 and TRBJ2-2; D uncertain. The ends were cut back, 8 bases at V and 0 bases at J, with 19 bases in the middle. The CDR3 length is 16 residues. The germline V gene encodes CDR1 GTSNPN and CDR2 SVGIG (reference sequence). The CDR3, as DNA: TGTGCCCTTAGTCCGAACGGCGGTTCGAACACCGGGGAGCTGTTTTTT. Translated: CALSPNGGSNTGELFF.

This chain uses TRBV6-1 with TRBJ2-7; TRBD2 matches 10 bases. Germline CDR1 MNHNS, CDR2 SASEGT. V shed 4 bases and J 3 bases; nucleotides not matched to a gene: 12. This CDR3 contains 17 residues. CDR3 region: CASSAWASGSPRYEQYF. The CDR3 DNA reads as TGTGCCAGCAGTGCCTGGGCTAGCGGGAGTCCTCGCTACGAGCAGTACTTC.

The CDR3 sequence: CASSVEGNEQFF. The CDR3 nucleotides read TGTGCCAGCAGCGTAGAGGGAAATGAGCAGTTCTTC. The chain is built from TRBV7-3 and TRBJ2-1, with D tentatively TRBD2 (5 bases). CDR1 and CDR2 from the germline V gene are SGHTA and FQGTGA. This CDR3 region has 12 residues. Trimming shortened V by 5 bases and J by 7 bases, and 9 bases separated the two germline ends.